The 9 T cell receptor beta chains in this list originate from one sample, sequenced in a study of shared clonotypes between healthy human individuals. The repertoire was sequenced with immunoSEQ multiplex PCR; TCRdb's copy has only in-frame clones and lacks some. The profile shows about 2.5 million clones, roughly 90% of them singletons. Sequenced material: naive CD4+ T cells from PBMCs. The sample's subset: CD45RA+ positively selected. All receptors derive from a man between 18 and 29 years old in good health. Some clones in this sample may be carry-over from other donors' samples.

This chain uses TRBV7-2 with TRBJ2-1, with D maybe TRBD2 (6 bases). This CDR3 has 12 residues. V dropped 2 bases and J dropped 8 bases, with 7 bases sitting between them. Looked up from germline, CDR1 is SGHTA and CDR2 is FQGNSA. CDR3 amino acids: CASSLWEDEQFF. The DNA of the CDR3 is TGTGCCAGCAGCTTATGGGAGGATGAGCAGTTCTTC.

The chain employs TRBV5-4 and TRBJ1-2; possibly TRBD1 for D (6 bases). Germline V CDR1 and CDR2: SGHNT, YYREEE (reference sequence). Trimming stripped 2 bases from V and 8 bases from J, with 19 bases between. The CDR3 is 15 residues long. In DNA form, the CDR3 reads TGTGCCAGCAGCTTTTCTGGGGGGCAGGGGATCGGCTACACCTTC. It specifies CASSFSGGQGIGYTF.

This sequence joins TRBV28 and TRBJ1-2; 7 positions agree with TRBD1. In germline, CDR1 is MDHEN, CDR2 SYDVKM. This CDR3 region has 17 residues. The trim removed 3 bases at V and 3 bases at J, leaving 13 bases unmatched. DNA of the CDR3: TGTGCCAGCAGTTTTCCTTCGACAGGGTTGATGGACTATGGCTACACCTTC. It translates to CASSFPSTGLMDYGYTF.

This chain joins TRBV15 and TRBJ2-3; D call uncertain. The germline V gene encodes CDR1 LNHNV and CDR2 YYDKDF (reference sequence). V was clipped by 0 bases and J by 2 bases, with 6 bases between them. The CDR3 is 14 amino acids. In DNA, the CDR3 is TGTGCCACCAGCAGAGATGTGGCCACAGATACGCAGTATTTT. This sequence encodes CATSRDVATDTQYF.

This clone was found once. This chain connects TRBV5-1 to TRBJ2-1; D gene uncertain. CDR3 size: 12 residues. The V end lost 1 base, the J end lost 8 bases, and 7 bases lay between the germline ends. CDR1 and CDR2 (germline): SGHRS, YFSETQ. The CDR3 nucleotides are TGCGCCAGCAGCTTGTATGCCGATGAGCAGTTCTTC. This encodes CASSLYADEQFF.

This CDR3 is CASSRGLAEEQFF. The DNA of the CDR3 is TGTGCCAGCTCACGAGGACTAGCGGAAGAGCAGTTCTTC. V is TRBV18 and J is TRBJ2-1; 10 positions agree with TRBD2. V gave up 4 bases and J gave up 10 bases; unmatched junction bases: 4. Germline V gives CDR1 KGHSH, CDR2 LQKENI. CDR3 length: 13 amino acids.

The rearrangement links TRBV29-1 to TRBJ2-1, with D possibly TRBD2 on 6 matching bases. This CDR3 spans 12 amino acids. Germline V lookup: CDR1 SQVTM, CDR2 ANQGSEA. Trimming took off 7 bases at V and 4 bases at J, with 11 bases between the two ends. CDR3 coding DNA: TGCAGCGCCCGACTAGGATACAATGAGCAGTTCTTC. Its translation is CSARLGYNEQFF.

The chain uses TRBV2 and TRBJ2-2; D gene ambiguous. The V gene lost 5 bases and the J gene lost 2 bases, with 12 bases spanning the gap. Germline V gene sequence: CDR1 SNHLY, CDR2 FYNNEI. This CDR3 has 15 amino acids. In DNA, the CDR3 is TGTGCCAGCAGTAGGGTGGCCCAAAACACCGGGGAGCTGTTTTTT. Translation: CASSRVAQNTGELFF.

The CDR3 DNA reads TGCGCCAGCAGCGTTGCCTCTTACGAGCAGTACTTC. The encoded protein is CASSVASYEQYF. V and J are TRBV5-1 and TRBJ2-7, with no clear D. The V and J ends lost 4 bases and 4 bases respectively, with 9 bases between them. The CDR3 is made up of 12 amino acids. CDR1 and CDR2 (germline): SGHRS, YFSETQ.